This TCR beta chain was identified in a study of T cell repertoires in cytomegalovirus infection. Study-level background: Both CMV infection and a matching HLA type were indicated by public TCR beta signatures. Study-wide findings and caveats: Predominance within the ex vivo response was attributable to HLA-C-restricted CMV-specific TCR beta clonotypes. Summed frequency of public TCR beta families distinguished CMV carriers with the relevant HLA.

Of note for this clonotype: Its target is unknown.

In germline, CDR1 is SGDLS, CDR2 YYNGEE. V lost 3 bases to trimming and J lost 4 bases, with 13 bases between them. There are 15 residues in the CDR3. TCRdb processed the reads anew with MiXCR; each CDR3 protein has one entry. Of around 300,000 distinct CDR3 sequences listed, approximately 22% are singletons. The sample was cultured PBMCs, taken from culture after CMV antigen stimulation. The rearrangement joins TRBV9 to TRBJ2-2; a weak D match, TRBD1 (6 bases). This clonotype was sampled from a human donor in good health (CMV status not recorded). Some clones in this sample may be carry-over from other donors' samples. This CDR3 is CASSDRVMSTGELFF. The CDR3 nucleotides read TGTGCCAGCAGCGACAGGGTGATGAGCACCGGGGAGCTGTTTTTT.